The clone carrying this TCR beta chain was observed a handful of times. Its matching antigen is unknown. TCRdb reprocessed the reads with MiXCR, giving one entry per CDR3 protein. The profile covers around 200,000 distinct CDR3 sequences, with about 38% appearing a single time and 59% taken by the ten largest. This sample stems from a study of T cell repertoires in cytomegalovirus infection. Study as a whole: CMV epitopes that were recently identified and HLA-C-restricted were used alongside well-studied HLA-B-restricted ones. It was the public TCR beta signatures that indicated both CMV infection and matching HLA type.

General study findings and limits: Cumulative public TCR beta family frequency identified carriers of CMV plus the relevant HLA.

This receptor was obtained from a human donor in good health (CMV status not recorded). Some clones in this sample may be carry-over from other donors' samples. This sample comprised CD8+ T cells from cultured PBMCs, obtained from culture after CMV antigen stimulation.

The CDR3 protein is CATSTDLREGMGGYTF. The CDR3 region has the DNA TGTGCCACCAGCACAGATCTACGAGAGGGGATGGGTGGCTACACCTTC. The V gene is TRBV15, the J gene TRBJ1-2, with D tentatively TRBD1 (5 bases). Germline assignment: CDR1 LNHNV and CDR2 YYDKDF (reference sequence). The CDR3 sequence is 16 residues long. Trimming took 4 bases from V and 7 from J, leaving 22 bases between them.